These 23 T cell receptor beta chains share one sample of origin, sequenced in a study of blood T cell repertoires in COVID-19. The data were produced by immunoSEQ multiplex PCR, yet TCRdb's version contains in-frame clones alone and is incomplete. The data show more than 400,000 clones, 87% seen once. The sequenced material came from PBMCs or T cells enriched from blood (not recorded which). These receptors originate from a woman younger than 30 who had recovered from COVID-19.

V and J are TRBV2 and TRBJ2-5; 8 bases line up with TRBD2. This CDR3 is built from 17 residues. The germline V gene encodes CDR1 SNHLY and CDR2 FYNNEI. Unmatched junction bases numbered 14, after V lost 7 bases and J lost 1 base. The CDR3 nucleotides read TGTGCCAGCAACCGGATAGCGGGGCCAACCTCCCAAGAGACCCAGTACTTC. It encodes CASNRIAGPTSQETQYF.

This chain joins TRBV12-3 or TRBV12-4 and TRBJ1-1; D is ambiguous. The ends were cut back, 4 bases at V and 8 bases at J, with 14 bases in the middle. The CDR3 sequence is 13 residues long. CDR3 DNA sequence: TGTGCCAGCAGTTCCGGTGTGTGGGCGGAAGCTTTCTTT. Its translation is CASSSGVWAEAFF.

The V and J genes are TRBV3-1 (or the pseudogene TRBV3-2) and TRBJ1-2; D is ambiguous. The V end was cut by 1 base, the J end by 5 bases, with 14 bases between. This CDR3 has 15 residues. CDR1 is LGHDT, CDR2 YNNKEL, per germline (reference sequence). The CDR3 here is CASSQASTGEYGYTF. CDR3 sequence (DNA): TGTGCCAGCAGCCAAGCGTCGACCGGGGAATATGGCTACACCTTC.

The chain is built from TRBV5-1 and TRBJ1-1, with D hard to call. The CDR3 spans 13 residues. Trimming cost V 3 bases and J 5 bases, with 11 bases left between them. Looked up from germline, CDR1 is SGHRS and CDR2 is YFSETQ. The DNA for the CDR3 is TGCGCCAGCAGCTCCGGCGGGTGGACTGAAGCTTTCTTT. Protein sequence: CASSSGGWTEAFF. Supplemented by reference TRBV5-1 and TRBJ1-1, the full variable domain reads KAGVTQTPRYLIKTRGQQVTLSCSPISGHRSVSWYQQTPGQGLQFLFEYFSETQRNKGNFPGRFSGRQFSNSRSEMNVSTLELGDSALYLCASSSGGWTEAFFGQGTRLTVV.

The chain recombines TRBV29-1 with TRBJ2-1; D is undetermined. V was shortened by 0 bases and J by 8 bases, with 2 bases between the two germline ends. The CDR3 runs to 10 residues. Germline V gene sequence: CDR1 SQVTM, CDR2 ANQGSEA. Written as DNA, the CDR3 is TGCAGCGTTGAAGACTATGAGCAGTTCTTC. Protein sequence: CSVEDYEQFF.

The J gene is TRBJ2-3, the V gene TRBV4-2; 14 bases align to TRBD2. The germline gives CDR1 LGHNA, CDR2 YNFKEQ. V trimming: 5 bases; J trimming: 6 bases; junction bases outside the gene matches: 13. The CDR3 has 18 amino acids. The CDR3 region is CASSARPGLAGEDDTQYF. CDR3 in DNA: TGTGCCAGCAGCGCTAGGCCGGGACTAGCGGGGGAGGACGATACGCAGTATTTT.

In regard to this clone: Other DNA sequences in this sample translate to the same CDR3. The chain links TRBV5-1 to TRBJ2-3; D may be TRBD1 (7 bases). Per germline, CDR1 SGHRS and CDR2 YFSETQ. CDR3 length: 14 amino acids. The V end lost 2 bases, the J end lost 4 bases, and 11 bases lay between the germline ends. The DNA of the CDR3 is TGCGCCAGCAGCTTAGGAGGGGGCGCAGATACGCAGTATTTT. Translated, it gives CASSLGGGADTQYF. Using reference TRBV5-1 and TRBJ2-3 for the parts outside the CDR3, the full variable domain is KAGVTQTPRYLIKTRGQQVTLSCSPISGHRSVSWYQQTPGQGLQFLFEYFSETQRNKGNFPGRFSGRQFSNSRSEMNVSTLELGDSALYLCASSLGGGADTQYFGPGTRLTVL.

The rearrangement joins TRBV5-1 to TRBJ1-1; a weak D match, TRBD1 (6 bases). CDR3 length equals 14 residues. V lost 5 bases and J lost 3, with 14 bases in between. Germline V gives CDR1 SGHRS, CDR2 YFSETQ. CDR3: CASRPGQYHTEAFF. CDR3 bases: TGCGCCAGCAGGCCCGGACAGTACCACACTGAAGCTTTCTTT.

The chain couples TRBV7-2 to TRBJ1-2; 8 bases align to TRBD1. CDR1 and CDR2 from the germline V gene are SGHTA and FQGNSA. Trimming removed 9 bases from V and 4 bases from J; junction bases left unmatched: 7. This CDR3 has 13 residues. CDR3 loop: CASSQGQVYGYTF. CDR3 bases: TGTGCCAGTAGTCAGGGACAGGTCTATGGCTACACCTTC.

This clone has a handful of counts. V gene TRBV5-1 combines with J gene TRBJ2-3, with D possibly being TRBD2 (6 bases). The CDR3 covers 14 residues. V was cut by 4 bases and J by 7 bases, with 16 bases left in between. The V gene's germline CDR1 is SGHRS and CDR2 YFSETQ. CDR3 coding DNA: TGCGCCAGCAGCGCCGCCCCTAGCGATAATACGCAGTATTTT. It is translated as CASSAAPSDNTQYF.

The genes are TRBV28 and TRBJ1-5; D not resolved. The CDR3 extends over 12 amino acids. In germline, CDR1 is MDHEN, CDR2 SYDVKM. CDR3 bases: TGTGGAAGCTGCGGGCAGAATCAGCCCCAGCATTTT. Its protein product is CGSCGQNQPQHF.

This clone appeared a few times. The V call is TRBV7-9, the J call TRBJ1-2; 9 nucleotides agree with TRBD1. Germline values: CDR1 SEHNR, CDR2 FQNEAQ (reference sequence). The ends lost 3 bases at V and 2 bases at J; junction bases unmatched: 7. This CDR3 region has 16 residues. The CDR3 reads CASSFVVGTGNYGYTF. CDR3 in DNA: TGTGCCAGCAGCTTCGTGGTAGGGACAGGGAACTATGGCTACACCTTC.

In its sample, this clone was seen a few times. The gene calls are TRBV30 and TRBJ1-4; D is perhaps TRBD1 (6 bases). Germline-derived CDR1 and CDR2 are GTSNPN and SVGIG (reference sequence). This CDR3 is built from 13 residues. The V end was cut by 4 bases, the J end by 7 bases, with 13 bases between. Here the CDR3 reads CAWKGDLSEKLFF. Here the CDR3 DNA reads TGTGCCTGGAAGGGGGATCTAAGTGAAAAACTGTTTTTT.

In this sample, this clone turned up a few times. The V call is TRBV19, the J call TRBJ1-2; D ambiguous. The CDR3 covers 15 residues. The V end was cut by 1 base, the J end by 0 bases, with 9 bases between. Per the germline V gene, CDR1 is LNHDA and CDR2 is SQIVND (reference sequence). The DNA for the CDR3 is TGTGCCAGTAGTATAGGAGAAGCTACTAACTATGGCTACACCTTC. Amino acid sequence: CASSIGEATNYGYTF.

The chain uses TRBV18 and TRBJ2-7; TRBD1 might be the D (5 bases). This CDR3 is built from 15 residues. From germline, CDR1 is KGHSH and CDR2 LQKENI. Deletions cut 1 base from V and 7 bases from J, with 17 bases between. CDR3 protein: CASSPRVTAGSEQYF. Here the CDR3 DNA reads TGTGCCAGCTCACCACGGGTGACGGCAGGGTCAGAGCAGTACTTC.

The V and J genes are TRBV6-6 and TRBJ2-2; TRBD1 agrees at 7 bases. Unmatched junction bases numbered 5, after V lost 7 bases and J lost 3 bases. Germline V gives CDR1 MNHNY, CDR2 SVGAGI (reference sequence). The CDR3 consists of 14 residues. CDR3 sequence: CASTLTGDTGELFF. CDR3 coding DNA: TGTGCCAGCACCTTAACAGGGGACACCGGGGAGCTGTTTTTT.

This chain joins TRBV3-1 (or the pseudogene TRBV3-2) and TRBJ2-3, with D maybe TRBD2 (6 bases). This CDR3 is 14 amino acids long. The V gene's germline CDR1 is LGHDT and CDR2 YNNKEL (reference sequence). Trimming removed 4 bases from V and 0 bases from J, with 8 bases in between. In DNA, the CDR3 is TGTGCCAGCAGCCTGGGGACTAGCACAGATACGCAGTATTTT. The encoded protein is CASSLGTSTDTQYF.

This chain connects TRBV6-5 to TRBJ1-5, with D uncertain. This CDR3 is built from 13 residues. Germline CDR1 is MNHEY and CDR2 is SVGAGI. V lost 10 bases and J lost 2, with 12 bases in between. CDR3 coding DNA: TGTGCCACTGGTGACACCCGCAATCAGCCCCAGCATTTT. This sequence encodes CATGDTRNQPQHF.

This rearrangement joins TRBV28 to TRBJ2-7, with TRBD2 as a possible D gene (6 bases). With 5 bases removed from V and 0 bases from J, the gap between germline ends came to 14 bases. CDR1 is MDHEN, CDR2 SYDVKM, per germline. The CDR3 loop spans 15 amino acids. This chain's CDR3 is CASSSGLFSSYEQYF. Here the CDR3 DNA reads TGTGCCAGCAGTAGCGGGCTTTTCAGCTCCTACGAGCAGTACTTC.

This chain links TRBV21-1 with TRBJ2-7; the D call of TRBD2 is as the table states it, not checked on the DNA. TRBV21-1 is termed a pseudogene. CDR3 size: 12 residues. DNA for the CDR3: TGTGCCAGCAGCAAAGAGGGAGGGAGGCAGTACTTC. Protein sequence: CASSKEGGRQYF.

The rearrangement joins TRBV7-9 to TRBJ1-2; 7 bases align to TRBD1. Germline V gene sequence: CDR1 SEHNR, CDR2 FQNEAQ (reference sequence). The CDR3 sequence is 13 residues long. Germline trimming cut 6 bases from V and 7 bases from J; bases unmatched to any gene: 8. CDR3 protein: CASRRAGGGGYTF. For the CDR3, the DNA is TGTGCCAGCAGACGCGCAGGGGGTGGTGGCTACACCTTC. Combining the CDR3 with reference TRBV7-9 and TRBJ1-2 gives the whole variable domain DTGVSQNPRHKITKRGQNVTFRCDPISEHNRLYWYRQTLGQGPEFLTYFQNEAQLEKSRLLSDRFSAERPKGSFSTLEIQRTEQGDSAMYLCASRRAGGGGYTFGSGTRLTVV.

CDR3 in amino acids: CASSLIRANTGELFF. The CDR3 DNA is TGTGCCAGCAGCTTGATCCGGGCGAACACCGGGGAGCTGTTTTTT. J is TRBJ2-2 and V is TRBV5-5; D remains ambiguous. Germline CDR1 and CDR2: SGHKS and YYEKEE (reference sequence). The CDR3 has 15 amino acids. V lost 1 base, J lost 0 bases, and 7 bases lay in between.

The V call is TRBV29-1, the J call TRBJ1-2; a weak D match, TRBD1 (5 bases). CDR1 and CDR2 (germline): SQVTM, ANQGSEA. The CDR3 loop spans 13 amino acids. V was trimmed by 3 bases and J by 3 bases, leaving 11 bases between them. The chain's CDR3 is CSVDQGWYYGYTF. In nucleotides, the CDR3 is TGCAGCGTTGACCAGGGTTGGTACTATGGCTACACCTTC.